This note documents a single TCR beta chain sequence. Its antigen remains unidentified. No base qualities exist here, and no much larger clone lies one base off it. The trial excluded patients who had a history of autoimmune disease or were on systemic immunosuppression. Peripheral blood for TCR sequencing was collected from all dose cohorts at baseline, on cycle 4 day 1, and on cycle 7 day 1. The samples were taken from a phase I, first-in-human, multicenter, open-label dose-escalation trial of ivuxolimab. Adults with locally advanced or metastatic melanoma, renal cell, hepatocellular, or head and neck squamous cell carcinoma were enrolled in the trial. Before TCR sequencing, CD4+ T cells and CD8+ T cells were sorted from peripheral blood as separate populations. To sequence the TCRbeta CDR3 region, genomic DNA was isolated from the sorted cells. The immunoSEQ Assay was used for sequencing of TCRbeta CDR3 regions. TCRdb holds this immuneACCESS table with in-frame rearrangements only. Some clones are missing; in checked studies, unresolved V genes explain under half, and the rest has no known cause. The sample data list approximately 55,000 clones, and about 85% of these were observed just once. The ten largest clonotypes hold under 20% of the sample.

Here V drops 6 bases and J drops 8 bases, and the junction holds 11 bases not matched to any gene. The CDR3 numbers 14 residues from cysteine through phenylalanine. The read is trimmed to its CDR3 DNA, 42 bases read in frame from base 1. CDR1 and CDR2 (MDHEN, SYDVKM) derive from the germline V gene. These data are taken from a study of OX40 agonist ivuxolimab in advanced cancers. A note on the overall study: The costimulatory receptor OX40 (CD134) was targeted by ivuxolimab, a fully human IgG2 agonistic monoclonal antibody. Intravenous ivuxolimab was administered to patients every 2 weeks at six dose levels: 0.01, 0.1, 0.3, 1.5, 3 and 10 mg/kg. Of the roughly 50 dose-escalation patients, hepatocellular carcinoma was present in approximately 20, melanoma in around 15, renal cell carcinoma in 9 and head and neck cancer in 9. In the dose-escalation cohort, roughly 80% of patients were male, and the mean age was around 60 years, with a range of roughly 20 to 80. Prior anti-PD-1, anti-PD-L1 or anti-CTLA-4 therapy was permitted, and roughly two fifths of dose-escalation patients had received checkpoint inhibitors. Partial responses occurred in three dose-escalation patients, of whom one had hepatocellular carcinoma and two had cutaneous melanoma. Peripheral TCRbeta sequencing was intended to test whether TCR sequence diversity was altered and clonal T-cell expansion was caused by ivuxolimab. The monotherapy dose-escalation portion (N ≈ 50 patients) of the phase I ivuxolimab trial is reported in the paper.

Study-level results and caveats: After ivuxolimab, more expanded clones were found on average in CD8+ T cells than in CD4+ T cells. Clonal expansion of both CD4+ and CD8+ blood T cells was observed from baseline to week 6 at doses 0.1 to 3.0 mg/kg. Low levels of normalized T-cell clonal expansion were also seen in some patients who did not respond. Which antigens the clonally expanded peripheral T cells were specific for was not determined. In the 0.1-3.0 mg/kg groups, partial responders were among the patients with the lowest normalized peripheral clonal expansion, particularly in CD8+ T cells.

The starting material was CD4+ or CD8+ T cells sorted from blood, obtained in a trial of the OX40 agonist ivuxolimab. This chain is built from TRBV28 and TRBJ1-2; 8 junctional bases match TRBD1. The sequence was obtained from an adult with an advanced solid tumor such as melanoma, head and neck, liver or kidney cancer. In nucleotide form, the sequence is TGTGCCAGCAGCCCTAGGACAGGGTATTTGGGCTACACCTTC. The encoded protein is CASSPRTGYLGYTF.